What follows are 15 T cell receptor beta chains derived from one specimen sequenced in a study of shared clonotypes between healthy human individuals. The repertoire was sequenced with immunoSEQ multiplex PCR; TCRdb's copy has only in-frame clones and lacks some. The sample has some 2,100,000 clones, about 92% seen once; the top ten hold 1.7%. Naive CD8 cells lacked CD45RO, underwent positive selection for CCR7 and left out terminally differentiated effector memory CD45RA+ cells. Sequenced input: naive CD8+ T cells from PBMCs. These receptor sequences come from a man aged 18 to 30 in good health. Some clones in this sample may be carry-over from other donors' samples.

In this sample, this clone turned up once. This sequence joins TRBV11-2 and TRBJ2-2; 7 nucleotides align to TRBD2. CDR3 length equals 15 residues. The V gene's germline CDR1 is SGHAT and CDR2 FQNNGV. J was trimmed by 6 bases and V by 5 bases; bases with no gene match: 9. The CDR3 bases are TGTGCCAGCAGCCCCCGGCGGGAGTCGCCCGGGGAGCTGTTTTTT. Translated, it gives CASSPRRESPGELFF.

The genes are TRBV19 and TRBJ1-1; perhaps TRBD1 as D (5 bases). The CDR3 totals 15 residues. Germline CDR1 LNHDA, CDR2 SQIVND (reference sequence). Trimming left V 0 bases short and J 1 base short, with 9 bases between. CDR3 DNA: TGTGCCAGTAGTATAGACGGGGGAGCGAACACTGAAGCTTTCTTT. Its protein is CASSIDGGANTEAFF. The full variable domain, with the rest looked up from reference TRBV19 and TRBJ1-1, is DGGITQSPKYLFRKEGQNVTLSCEQNLNHDAMYWYRQDPGQGLRLIYYSQIVNDFQKGDIAEGYSVSREKKESFPLTVTSAQKNPTAFYLCASSIDGGANTEAFFGQGTRLTVV.

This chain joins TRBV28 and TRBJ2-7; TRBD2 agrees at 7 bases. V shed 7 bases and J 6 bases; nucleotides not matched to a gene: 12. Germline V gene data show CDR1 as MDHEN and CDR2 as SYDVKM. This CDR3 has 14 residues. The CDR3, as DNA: TGTGCCAGCAACCCCGCCTGGGGGGGTCTCGAGCAGTACTTC. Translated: CASNPAWGGLEQYF.

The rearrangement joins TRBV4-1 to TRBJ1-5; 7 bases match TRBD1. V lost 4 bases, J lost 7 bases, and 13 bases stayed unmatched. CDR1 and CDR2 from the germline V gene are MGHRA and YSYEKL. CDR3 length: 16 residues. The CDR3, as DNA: TGCGCCAGCAGCCGCGCAACAGGGGCACTAGAACAGCCCCAGCATTTT. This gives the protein CASSRATGALEQPQHF.

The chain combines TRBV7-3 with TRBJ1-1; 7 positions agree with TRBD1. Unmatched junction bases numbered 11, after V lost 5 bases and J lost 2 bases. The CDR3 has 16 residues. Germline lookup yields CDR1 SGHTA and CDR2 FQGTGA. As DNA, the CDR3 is TGTGCCAGCAGCCCCCTGTCCAGGGGGGAAAACACTGAAGCTTTCTTT. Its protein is CASSPLSRGENTEAFF.

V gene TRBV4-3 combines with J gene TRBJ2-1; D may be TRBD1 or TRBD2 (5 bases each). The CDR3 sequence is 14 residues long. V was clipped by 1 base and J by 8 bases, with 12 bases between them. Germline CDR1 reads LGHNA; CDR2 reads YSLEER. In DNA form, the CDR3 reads TGCGCCAGCAGCCAAGGTCTGAGGGACGATGAGCAGTTCTTC. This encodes CASSQGLRDDEQFF.

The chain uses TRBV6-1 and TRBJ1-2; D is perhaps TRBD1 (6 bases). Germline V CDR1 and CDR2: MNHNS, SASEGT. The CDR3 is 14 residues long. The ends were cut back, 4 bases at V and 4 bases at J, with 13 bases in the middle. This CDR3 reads CASSARQESYGYTF. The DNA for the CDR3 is TGTGCCAGCAGTGCCCGACAGGAAAGCTATGGCTACACCTTC.

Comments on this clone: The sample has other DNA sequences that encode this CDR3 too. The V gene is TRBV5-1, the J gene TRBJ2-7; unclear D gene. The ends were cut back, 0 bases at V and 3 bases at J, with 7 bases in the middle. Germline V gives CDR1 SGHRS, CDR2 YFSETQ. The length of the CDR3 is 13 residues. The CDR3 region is CASSLGDYYEQYF. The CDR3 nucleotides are TGCGCCAGCAGCTTGGGAGATTACTACGAGCAGTACTTC.

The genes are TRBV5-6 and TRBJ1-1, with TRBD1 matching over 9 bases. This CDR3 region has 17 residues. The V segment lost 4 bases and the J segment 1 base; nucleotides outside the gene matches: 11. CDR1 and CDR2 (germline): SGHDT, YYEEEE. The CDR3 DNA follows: TGTGCCAGCAGCGCGGGACAGGGAGGATTCTGGAACACTGAAGCTTTCTTT. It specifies CASSAGQGGFWNTEAFF.

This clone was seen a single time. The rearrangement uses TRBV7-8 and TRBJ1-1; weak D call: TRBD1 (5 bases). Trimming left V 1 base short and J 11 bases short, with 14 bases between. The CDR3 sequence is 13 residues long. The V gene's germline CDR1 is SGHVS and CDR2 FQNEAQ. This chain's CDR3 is CASSLGGPLGAFF. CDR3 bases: TGTGCCAGCAGCTTAGGGGGCCCCCTGGGGGCTTTCTTT. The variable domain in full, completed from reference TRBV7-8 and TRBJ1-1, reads GAGVSQSPRYKVAKRGQDVALRCDPISGHVSLFWYQQALGQGPEFLTYFQNEAQLDKSGLPSDRFFAERPEGSVSTLKIQRTQQEDSAVYLCASSLGGPLGAFFGQGTRLTVV.

Written as DNA, the CDR3 is TGTGCCACCAGCGGGCAGACACTAGCCAAAAACATTCAGTACTTC. It specifies CATSGQTLAKNIQYF. The chain recombines TRBV15 with TRBJ2-4; D is unresolved. V shed 5 bases and J shed 0 bases, with 11 bases lying between them. The CDR3 has 15 amino acids. CDR1 LNHNV and CDR2 YYDKDF come from the germline V gene (reference sequence).

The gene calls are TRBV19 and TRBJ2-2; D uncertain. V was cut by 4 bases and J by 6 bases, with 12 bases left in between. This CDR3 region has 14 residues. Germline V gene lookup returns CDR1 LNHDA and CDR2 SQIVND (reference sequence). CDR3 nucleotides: TGTGCCAGTAGTAAAAATTCACGAGCCGGGGAGCTGTTTTTT. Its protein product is CASSKNSRAGELFF.

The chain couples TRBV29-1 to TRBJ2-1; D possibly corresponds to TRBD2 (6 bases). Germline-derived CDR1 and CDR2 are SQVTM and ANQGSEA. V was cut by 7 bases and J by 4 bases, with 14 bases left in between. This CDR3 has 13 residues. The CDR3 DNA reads TGCAGCGACCGGGACTCGCAATACAATGAGCAGTTCTTC. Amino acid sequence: CSDRDSQYNEQFF.

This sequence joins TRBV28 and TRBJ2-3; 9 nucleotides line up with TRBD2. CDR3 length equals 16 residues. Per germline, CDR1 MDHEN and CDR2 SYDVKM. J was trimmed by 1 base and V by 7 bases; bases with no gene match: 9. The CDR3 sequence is CASTKPTSGRTDTQYF. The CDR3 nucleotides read TGTGCCAGCACCAAACCGACTAGCGGACGCACAGATACGCAGTATTTT.

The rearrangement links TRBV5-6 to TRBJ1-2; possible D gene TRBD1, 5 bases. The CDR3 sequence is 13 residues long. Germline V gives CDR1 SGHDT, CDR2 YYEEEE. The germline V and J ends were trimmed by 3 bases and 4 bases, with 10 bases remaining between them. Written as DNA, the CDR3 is TGTGCCAGCAGCTCGGAAGGGGCCTATGGCTACACCTTC. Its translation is CASSSEGAYGYTF.